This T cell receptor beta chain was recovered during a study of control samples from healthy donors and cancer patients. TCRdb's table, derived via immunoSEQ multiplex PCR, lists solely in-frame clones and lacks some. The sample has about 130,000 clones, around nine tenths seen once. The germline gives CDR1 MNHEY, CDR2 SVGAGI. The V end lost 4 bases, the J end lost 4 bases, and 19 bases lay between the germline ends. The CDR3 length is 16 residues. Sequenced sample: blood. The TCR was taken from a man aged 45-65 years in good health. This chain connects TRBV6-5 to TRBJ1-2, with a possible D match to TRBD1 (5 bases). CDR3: CASSWTGGAQAYGYTF. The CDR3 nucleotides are TGTGCCAGCAGTTGGACCGGAGGGGCACAGGCCTATGGCTACACCTTC.